A selection of T cell receptor beta chains follows, all from one sample in a study of blood T cell repertoires in COVID-19. The assay was immunoSEQ multiplex PCR, and TCRdb's table has in-frame clones only and misses some. Here the sample spans 55,000 to 90,000 clones, approximately 92% being singletons. The specimen was peripheral blood. The source of these receptors is a human donor with active COVID-19. The donor label of this sample is uncertain. Each CDR3 is given with its conserved first and last residue. The order of the fields is clone size, J gene, D gene, V gene, CDR3 protein, CDR3 DNA. The D gene is left open where the match is weak. Clone sizes are given selectively: once, few, many, or a class where the clone is expanded.

>NA|TRBJ1-1|TRBD1|TRBV4-1
CASSSIGQGMDTEAFF
TGCGCCAGCAGCTCGATTGGACAGGGAATGGACACTGAAGCTTTCTTT
>NA|TRBJ2-6|TRBD1|TRBV28
CASGTGGLQANVLTF
TGTGCCAGCGGGACAGGGGGTTTGCAGGCCAACGTCCTGACTTTC
>few|TRBJ2-7|TRBD1|TRBV10-1
CASSNRDRGEQYF
TGCGCCAGCAGTAACCGGGACAGGGGCGAGCAGTACTTC
>NA|TRBJ1-4|TRBD1|TRBV28
CASSTTGTGPEKLFF
TGTGCCAGCAGTACCACCGGGACAGGGCCCGAAAAACTGTTTTTT
>NA|TRBJ2-7|NA|TRBV7-2
CASSLGQDYEQYF
TGTGCCAGCAGCTTAGGACAAGACTACGAGCAGTACTTC
>NA|TRBJ2-7|TRBD2|TRBV28
CASRTSGSHYEQYF
TGTGCCAGCAGAACTAGCGGAAGCCACTACGAGCAGTACTTC
>NA|TRBJ2-1|TRBD2|TRBV20-1
CSASPPSGRNNEQFF
TGCAGTGCTAGTCCGCCTAGCGGGAGAAACAATGAGCAGTTCTTC
>NA|TRBJ2-7|NA|TRBV19
CASSTDTEQYF
TGTGCCAGTAGTACCGACACAGAGCAGTACTTC
>NA|TRBJ2-2|TRBD1|TRBV7-2
CASRPDRGYTGELFF
TGTGCCAGCAGGCCAGACAGGGGTTACACCGGGGAGCTGTTTTTT
>few|TRBJ2-7|NA|TRBV4-1
CASSRRGSGSYEQYF
TGCGCCAGCAGCCGTAGGGGCTCAGGCTCCTACGAGCAGTACTTC
>once|TRBJ2-5|TRBD1|TRBV24-1
CATSDPTGKTQYF
TGTGCCACCAGTGACCCGACAGGGAAGACCCAGTACTTC
>NA|TRBJ2-7|TRBD2|TRBV28
CASSPGLAPLYEQYF
TGTGCCAGCAGCCCTGGACTAGCTCCCCTCTACGAGCAGTACTTC
>NA|TRBJ2-1|NA|TRBV5-6
CASSPRWGDYNEQFF
TGTGCCAGCAGTCCGAGGTGGGGAGATTACAATGAGCAGTTCTTC
>NA|TRBJ1-3|NA|TRBV6-2/TRBV6-3
CASSWPNSGNTIYF
TGTGCCAGCAGTTGGCCAAACTCTGGAAACACCATATATTTT
>NA|TRBJ2-7|TRBD2|TRBV5-4
CASSLGVGREVNEQYF
TGTGCCAGCAGCTTGGGTGTGGGGCGGGAGGTGAACGAGCAGTACTTC
>NA|TRBJ1-1|NA|TRBV6-5
CASSDKLNTEAFF
TGTGCCAGCAGCGACAAGTTGAACACTGAAGCTTTCTTT
>NA|TRBJ1-1|TRBD1|TRBV6-2/TRBV6-3
CASSSTTGRNTEAFF
TGTGCCAGCAGTTCGACGACAGGGCGCAACACTGAAGCTTTCTTT
>NA|TRBJ1-1|NA|TRBV18
CASSRGQNGYTEAFF
TGTGCCAGCTCCCGCGGACAGAACGGATACACTGAAGCTTTCTTT
>NA|TRBJ2-7|NA|TRBV28
CASSPGHASSYEQYF
TGTGCCAGCAGCCCCGGACACGCTAGCTCCTACGAGCAGTACTTC
>NA|TRBJ2-7|TRBD1|TRBV6-2/TRBV6-3
CASSNSGQGDYEQYF
TGTGCCAGCAGTAATTCGGGACAGGGGGACTACGAGCAGTACTTC
>NA|TRBJ1-4|NA|TRBV28
CASSSQGRVREKLFF
TGTGCCAGCAGCTCCCAGGGTCGAGTAAGGGAAAAACTGTTTTTT
>NA|TRBJ2-7|TRBD1|TRBV6-5
CASSSQGIGTYEQYF
TGTGCCAGCAGCTCACAGGGGATTGGCACCTACGAGCAGTACTTC
>NA|TRBJ2-4|NA|TRBV28
CASSAPGTFKNIQYF
TGTGCCAGCAGTGCCCCCGGGACATTCAAAAACATTCAGTACTTC
>NA|TRBJ2-1|TRBD2|TRBV6-5
CANSGMLGNEQFF
TGTGCCAATAGCGGGATGTTAGGGAATGAGCAGTTCTTC
>NA|TRBJ2-3|NA|TRBV2
CASSEVAGGGTDTQYF
TGTGCCAGCAGTGAAGTCGCCGGGGGTGGCACAGATACGCAGTATTTT
>NA|TRBJ2-7|NA|TRBV12-1
CASSFDHWTSGTYEQYF
TGTGCCAGCAGCTTTGATCACTGGACTAGCGGGACGTACGAGCAGTACTTC
>NA|TRBJ1-4|TRBD1|TRBV4-1
CASSLADRGRKLFF
TGCGCCAGCAGCCTTGCGGACAGGGGTCGAAAACTGTTTTTT
>once|TRBJ2-3|TRBD1|TRBV24-1
CATSETGQGYPDTQYF
TGTGCCACCAGTGAAACGGGACAGGGATACCCAGATACGCAGTATTTT
>NA|TRBJ1-1|TRBD1|TRBV18
CASSPITGVGTEAFF
TGTGCCAGCTCACCGATCACAGGGGTGGGCACTGAAGCTTTCTTT
>NA|TRBJ1-5|TRBD1|TRBV4-3
CASSQSSGQLNQPQHF
TGCGCCAGCAGCCAATCATCGGGACAGTTAAATCAGCCCCAGCATTTT
>NA|TRBJ2-3|NA|TRBV9
CASSPSGGDSRTTQYF
TGTGCCAGCAGCCCCTCCGGGGGGGACAGTCGGACGACGCAGTATTTT
>NA|TRBJ1-2|NA|TRBV7-2
CASSKGGAGYTF
TGTGCCAGCAGCAAAGGGGGGGCTGGCTACACCTTC
>once|TRBJ2-7|NA|TRBV2
CASSRRHEQYF
TGTGCCAGCAGCCGGAGACACGAGCAGTACTTC
>NA|TRBJ2-2|NA|TRBV9
CASSVVGEWTGELFF
TGTGCCAGCAGCGTAGTGGGAGAGTGGACCGGGGAGCTGTTTTTT
>NA|TRBJ2-7|NA|TRBV27
CASSWVAGDYEQYF
TGTGCCAGCAGTTGGGTGGCAGGGGATTACGAGCAGTACTTC
>NA|TRBJ2-1|NA|TRBV15
CATSEDINSYNEQFF
TGTGCCACCAGCGAGGACATAAATTCCTACAATGAGCAGTTCTTC
>few|TRBJ1-4|NA|TRBV3-1/TRBV3-2
CASSAGGDYNEKLFF
TGTGCCAGCAGCGCCGGTGGGGACTATAATGAAAAACTGTTTTTT
>NA|TRBJ1-6|NA|TRBV6-2/TRBV6-3
CASSFPYSPLHF
TGTGCCAGCAGTTTTCCGTATTCACCCCTCCACTTT
>NA|TRBJ1-3|TRBD1|TRBV5-4
CASSPFGQGMGGNTIYF
TGTGCCAGCAGCCCCTTTGGACAGGGGATGGGTGGAAACACCATATATTTT
>NA|TRBJ2-5|TRBD2|TRBV4-2
CASSQLLAGGETQYF
TGTGCCAGCAGCCAACTACTAGCGGGAGGAGAGACCCAGTACTTC
>NA|TRBJ2-2|TRBD2|TRBV7-9
CASSPSGRGNTGELFF
TGTGCCAGCAGCCCTAGCGGGAGAGGTAACACCGGGGAGCTGTTTTTT
>NA|TRBJ2-7|TRBD1|TRBV5-1
CASSLGGQGVREQYF
TGCGCCAGCAGCCTTGGGGGACAGGGGGTTCGCGAGCAGTACTTC
>NA|TRBJ2-7|NA|TRBV27
CASSPIWKGRAYEQYF
TGTGCCAGCAGTCCCATATGGAAGGGGCGTGCGTACGAGCAGTACTTC
>NA|TRBJ2-3|TRBD1|TRBV27
CASSFPGQGTDTQYF
TGTGCCAGCAGTTTTCCTGGACAGGGTACAGATACGCAGTATTTT
>NA|TRBJ2-7|NA|TRBV10-2
CASMQGGYEQYF
TGCGCCAGCATGCAAGGGGGCTACGAGCAGTACTTC
>NA|TRBJ1-1|TRBD1|TRBV5-1
CASSLLQGDTEAFF
TGCGCCAGCAGCTTGTTACAGGGGGACACTGAAGCTTTCTTT
>NA|TRBJ1-2|NA|TRBV4-3
CASSQEAGLRGYTF
TGCGCCAGCAGCCAAGAGGCAGGCCTTCGGGGCTACACCTTC
>NA|TRBJ2-7|TRBD2|TRBV27
CASSTSGPGGEQYF
TGTGCCAGCAGTACTAGCGGACCTGGGGGCGAGCAGTACTTC
>NA|TRBJ2-5|NA|TRBV6-2/TRBV6-3
CASSYTGQETQYF
TGTGCCAGCAGTTACACGGGTCAAGAGACCCAGTACTTC
>NA|TRBJ2-1|NA|TRBV5-1
CASSLGGGSSYNEQFF
TGCGCCAGCAGCTTGGGCGGCGGTAGCTCCTACAATGAGCAGTTCTTC
>NA|TRBJ2-1|NA|TRBV12-3/TRBV12-4
CASKGDKRGEQFF
TGTGCCAGCAAGGGGGACAAAAGGGGTGAGCAGTTCTTC
>NA|TRBJ2-5|TRBD1|TRBV28
CATVSGGQETQYF
TGTGCCACCGTTTCAGGGGGCCAAGAGACCCAGTACTTC
>NA|TRBJ2-7|NA|TRBV18
CASSPRTSYEQYF
TGTGCCAGCTCACCAAGGACTTCCTACGAGCAGTACTTC
>NA|TRBJ2-2|NA|TRBV11-3
CASSFVRGMGTGELFF
TGTGCCAGCAGCTTCGTCAGGGGTATGGGCACCGGGGAGCTGTTTTTT
>NA|TRBJ2-2|TRBD1|TRBV2
CASMRQGANTGELFF
TGTGCCAGCATGAGACAGGGGGCAAACACCGGGGAGCTGTTTTTT
>once|TRBJ2-5|NA|TRBV5-1
CASQTGVAETQYF
TGCGCCAGCCAAACGGGGGTTGCGGAGACCCAGTACTTC
>NA|TRBJ2-7|NA|TRBV19
CASSPGQYYEQYF
TGTGCCAGTAGTCCCGGACAGTACTACGAGCAGTACTTC
>NA|TRBJ1-5|TRBD1|TRBV7-2
CASSEPGGGQPQHF
TGTGCCAGCAGCGAACCAGGGGGCGGTCAGCCCCAGCATTTT